This note documents a single TCR beta chain sequence. This sample stems from a study of Ad26.COV2.S vaccination and SARS-CoV-2 variants. Data came from immunoSEQ multiplex PCR; TCRdb stores just in-frame clones and leaves some out. The sample records around 370,000 clones, around 84% being singletons. Noted treatment: around 19 received Ad26.COV2.S at low or high dose, single or two shots; 5 received placebo; per-sample allocation not given. Repertoires come from day 63 after the first vaccine or placebo injection. V was clipped by 0 bases and J by 2 bases, with 16 bases between them. The CDR3 has 17 amino acids. Germline CDR1 is MGHRA and CDR2 is YSYEKL.

This receptor was identified in a person aged 18-65 years who received the Ad26.COV2.S COVID-19 vaccine or a placebo. This specimen consisted of peripheral blood, obtained in a trial of Ad26.COV2.S vaccine versus placebo. This rearrangement joins TRBV4-1 to TRBJ1-2, with D unclear. Written as DNA, the CDR3 is TGCGCCAGCAGCCAAGACCCGCCCTTGTTTGGGAACTATGGCTACACCTTC. Protein: CASSQDPPLFGNYGYTF.